This T cell receptor (beta chain) is drawn from a study of blood T cell repertoires in COVID-19 (dated by TCRdb to 2018 to 2020). Context from the whole study: The collaborator samples originated in the United States, Italy and Spain and spanned the acute and convalescent phases of COVID-19. The prospective study material was composed of cDNA or gDNA derived from T cells, B-cell-depleted T cells, or PBMCs. Deeply sampled blood TCRbeta repertoires from subjects exposed to, actively infected with, or recovered from COVID-19 were included in the dataset. The repertoires were released in a freely available public database intended as a resource for research on the immune response to SARS-CoV-2. The samples were drawn from the first 160 participants of the ongoing ImmuneRACE study and from more than 1,000 subjects provided by 6 global collaborators. A de-identified subject ID, COVID-19 status, age in years and sex were almost always included in the sample metadata. Where available, HLA class I and class II types were obtained from metadata supplied by the sample provider rather than from assay-based typing.

The germline V gene gives CDR1 as MNHNS and CDR2 as SASEGT. Taken from cysteine to phenylalanine, the CDR3 has 14 residues. Of the read, only the CDR3 DNA is kept; its 42 bases are in frame from base 1. Trimming takes 2 bases from V and 5 bases from J, and the germline ends sit 13 bases apart. Another Seattle source contributed samples from volunteer blood donors who had recovered from COVID-19. Whole blood was collected in K2EDTA tubes by collaborating institutions according to the institutions' own protocols. For TCRbeta analysis, collaborators shipped samples as frozen whole blood, isolated PBMCs, or DNA extracted from either of those sample types. To note about this clone: This receptor's antigen is unknown. Base quality data are lacking; no much larger clone is found one base away.

TCRbeta CDR3 regions were amplified from genomic DNA using the immunoSEQ Assay, a bias-controlled multiplex PCR. Per the original workflow: Nucleated cell counts per sample were estimated from amplification of reference gene primers within the assay. Sequence reads were collapsed and filtered to measure the absolute abundance of every unique TCRbeta CDR3 rearrangement. For each sample, productive Simpson clonality was calculated as the square root of Simpson's diversity index over productive rearrangements. The immuneACCESS repertoire file appears here via TCRdb, limited to in-frame rearrangements. These files lack a portion of the clones; in checked studies, under half of the deficit traces to unresolved V genes, and the cause of the others is not known. The D gene and trimming were derived from the DNA, and the V and J assignments and clone size from that table. The sample table lists about 220,000 clones, roughly 88% of them with a count of one. The ten largest clones add up to around 2.4% of the sample.

Study-wide findings and limitations: The quantity of clinical and demographic metadata differed by source and by participant and was supplied without curation.

The TCR comes from a man aged 40-49 years who had recovered from COVID-19. The V and J segments used are TRBV6-1 and TRBJ2-7; the D gene is possibly TRBD1, with 5 bases matching. Sequencing used peripheral blood. The CDR3 here reads CASSEPWGTDEQYF. The sequenced DNA: TGTGCCAGCAGTGAACCTTGGGGCACGGACGAGCAGTACTTC.